Described below is a single TCR beta chain sequence and its context. This specimen comes from a study of blood T cell repertoires in COVID-19. The authors' processing: Nucleated cell counts were estimated from reference gene primer amplification. Here immunoSEQ multiplex PCR was the method, and the copy in TCRdb shows in-frame clones only, minus some. The V and J calls and clone size are taken from that table; D and trimming were inferred from the DNA. This sample carries 85,000 to 100,000 clones, about nine tenths of them seen once, and the ten largest clones take about 1.7%. The V segment lost 4 bases and the J segment 5 bases; nucleotides outside the gene matches: 5. Looked up from germline, CDR1 is SGHTA and CDR2 is FQGNSA. The CDR3 is 14 amino acids.

The source material was peripheral blood. The chain is built from TRBV7-2 and TRBJ1-2, with TRBD1 matching 9 bases. This receptor was taken from a man in his 60s with acute or convalescent COVID-19. The CDR3 coding sequence is TGTGCCAGCAGCTCTAACAGGGGGCGGTATGGCTACACCTTC. The encoded protein is CASSSNRGRYGYTF.